These 27 T cell receptor beta chains were sequenced from one sample in a study of blood T cell repertoires in COVID-19. Here immunoSEQ multiplex PCR was the method, and the copy in TCRdb shows in-frame clones only, minus some. The sample has about 100,000 clones, less than 90% seen once. Sequenced material: peripheral blood. Source of these receptors: a man aged 25 to 40 in a cohort sampled during active COVID-19.

This chain connects TRBV27 to TRBJ2-1, with a tentative D call TRBD1 (6 bases). CDR1 and CDR2 (germline): MNHEY, SMNVEV (reference sequence). This CDR3 is 13 amino acids long. The V gene lost 3 bases and the J gene lost 10 bases, with 13 bases spanning the gap. This CDR3 is CASSLGAGVEQFF. The CDR3 DNA follows: TGTGCCAGCAGTTTGGGGGCAGGAGTAGAGCAGTTCTTC.

The chain carries TRBV7-9 and TRBJ1-2, with TRBD1 identical over 7 bases. Germline trimming cut 4 bases from V and 7 bases from J; bases unmatched to any gene: 21. The CDR3 has 18 amino acids. Germline V CDR1 and CDR2: SEHNR, FQNEAQ (reference sequence). The CDR3: CASSSSFPGQDREGGYTF. The CDR3 DNA follows: TGTGCCAGCAGCTCTTCATTCCCCGGACAGGACCGGGAGGGTGGCTACACCTTC.

This clone was seen more than once but under ten times. The chain employs TRBV19 and TRBJ2-1; a possible D gene is TRBD2 (5 bases). Trimming removed 6 bases from V and 7 bases from J, with 16 bases in between. This CDR3 has 14 residues. Germline assignment: CDR1 LNHDA and CDR2 SQIVND (reference sequence). The CDR3 here is CASRPTRERNEQFF. Written as DNA, the CDR3 is TGTGCCAGTAGGCCTACCCGGGAAAGAAATGAGCAGTTCTTC. Variable domain in full (rest from reference TRBV19 and TRBJ2-1): DGGITQSPKYLFRKEGQNVTLSCEQNLNHDAMYWYRQDPGQGLRLIYYSQIVNDFQKGDIAEGYSVSREKKESFPLTVTSAQKNPTAFYLCASRPTRERNEQFFGPGTRLTVL.

This clone occurred a few times. This chain uses TRBV7-9 with TRBJ1-6; D remains ambiguous. Germline V lookup: CDR1 SEHNR, CDR2 FQNEAQ (reference sequence). The CDR3 sequence is 11 residues long. V was clipped by 4 bases and J by 14 bases, with 9 bases between them. The CDR3: CASSSEVTLHF. The CDR3, as DNA: TGTGCCAGCAGCTCGGAGGTTACCCTCCACTTT. Full variable domain (remainder filled in from reference TRBV7-9 and TRBJ1-6): DTGVSQNPRHKITKRGQNVTFRCDPISEHNRLYWYRQTLGQGPEFLTYFQNEAQLEKSRLLSDRFSAERPKGSFSTLEIQRTEQGDSAMYLCASSSEVTLHFGNGTRLTVT.

The rearrangement joins TRBV2 to TRBJ2-5; 7 bases map to TRBD1. V lost 6 bases to trimming and J lost 3 bases; unmatched junction nucleotides: 10. The CDR3 is 15 residues long. Germline CDR1 reads SNHLY; CDR2 reads FYNNEI. The CDR3 nucleotides are TGTGCCAGCAGCTACCTCGGGACAGAAAAAGAGACCCAGTACTTC. This gives the protein CASSYLGTEKETQYF.

The chain is built from TRBV9 and TRBJ2-5, with 9 bases that match TRBD1. Germline-derived CDR1 and CDR2 are SGDLS and YYNGEE. This CDR3 contains 15 residues. Trimming removed 2 bases from V and 5 bases from J; junction bases left unmatched: 7. CDR3 amino acids: CASSVTQGAPETQYF. The CDR3 nucleotides read TGTGCCAGCAGCGTCACACAGGGGGCGCCGGAGACCCAGTACTTC.

This clone has just one count. J is TRBJ2-2 and V is TRBV6-5; a weak D match, TRBD1 (5 bases). V was shortened by 0 bases and J by 6 bases, with 14 bases between the two germline ends. The germline CDR1 and CDR2 sequences are MNHEY and SVGAGI. This CDR3 spans 16 amino acids. As DNA, the CDR3 is TGTGCCAGCAGTTACTCCAGGACAAGCCCGGCCGGGGAGCTGTTTTTT. It specifies CASSYSRTSPAGELFF.

V and J are TRBV6-2 or TRBV6-3 and TRBJ2-7; D might be TRBD1 (5 bases). Germline V gene sequence: CDR1 MNHEY, CDR2 SVGEGT. V lost 4 bases to trimming and J lost 5 bases, with 21 bases between them. The CDR3 spans 16 residues. CDR3 sequence: CASSWSSAQGINEQYF. The DNA for the CDR3 is TGTGCCAGCAGTTGGTCCTCAGCCCAGGGTATCAACGAGCAGTACTTC.

V usage is TRBV12-5 and J usage is TRBJ2-3, with D perhaps TRBD2 (7 bases). CDR3 length equals 17 residues. V was trimmed by 0 bases and J by 2 bases, leaving 15 bases between them. Germline loops: CDR1 LGHNT, CDR2 FRNRAP. This chain's CDR3 is CASGLVLRGALTDTQYF. The CDR3, as DNA: TGTGCTAGTGGTTTGGTCCTACGGGGGGCTCTCACAGATACGCAGTATTTT.

CDR3 bases: TGTGCCAGCAGCCCCGGACTGTCCACAGATACGCAGTATTTT. Translation gives CASSPGLSTDTQYF. The V and J genes are TRBV7-2 and TRBJ2-3; D perhaps matches TRBD2 (5 bases). This CDR3 is 14 amino acids long. CDR1 and CDR2 from the germline V gene are SGHTA and FQGNSA. V lost 5 bases to trimming and J lost 2 bases, with 11 bases between them.

The chain couples TRBV24-1 to TRBJ2-3; the match to TRBD2 covers 8 bases. Germline CDR1 and CDR2: KGHDR and SFDVKD. V dropped 5 bases and J dropped 4; count of bases not matched to a gene: 4. This CDR3 region has 14 residues. This CDR3 reads CATSADSGADTQYF. CDR3 DNA sequence: TGTGCCACCAGTGCCGATAGCGGGGCAGATACGCAGTATTTT.

This rearrangement joins TRBV5-4 to TRBJ2-3; the D gene is possibly TRBD2 (5 bases). V was clipped by 3 bases and J by 0 bases, with 5 bases between them. This CDR3 contains 13 residues. CDR1 SGHNT and CDR2 YYREEE come from the germline V gene (reference sequence). The CDR3 nucleotides read TGTGCCAGCAGCTGGACTAGCACAGATACGCAGTATTTT. This encodes CASSWTSTDTQYF.

The rearrangement links TRBV4-3 to TRBJ2-2; D not certain. Trimming left V 0 bases short and J 2 bases short, with 7 bases between. The CDR3 contains 15 residues. In germline, CDR1 is LGHNA, CDR2 YSLEER. CDR3 in amino acids: CASSQDSPNTGELFF. The CDR3 DNA follows: TGCGCCAGCAGCCAAGATTCTCCCAACACCGGGGAGCTGTTTTTT.

The rearrangement uses TRBV5-8 and TRBJ1-2; 10 bases align to TRBD1. V trimming: 4 bases; J trimming: 5 bases; junction bases outside the gene matches: 5. The germline V gene has CDR1 SGHTS and CDR2 YDEGEE. CDR3 length: 14 amino acids. For the CDR3, the DNA is TGTGCCAGCAGCCGGGACAGGGGACCTTATGGCTACACCTTC. Protein sequence: CASSRDRGPYGYTF. Looking up the rest from reference TRBV5-8 and TRBJ1-2 gives the full variable domain: EAGVTQSPTHLIKTRGQQATLRCSPISGHTSVYWYQQALGLGLQFLLWYDEGEERNRGNFPPRFSGRQFPNYSSELNVNALELEDSALYLCASSRDRGPYGYTFGSGTRLTVV.

The rearrangement joins TRBV7-8 to TRBJ1-2; no clear D. V was clipped by 5 bases and J by 1 base, with 14 bases between them. The CDR3 contains 15 residues. Germline V CDR1 and CDR2: SGHVS, FQNEAQ. The CDR3 loop reads CASSPQEVNNYGYTF. The CDR3 region has the DNA TGTGCCAGCAGCCCTCAGGAGGTCAATAACTATGGCTACACCTTC.

The CDR3, as DNA: TGTGCCACCTCCATTCTCAGGGGTGGAACTGAAGCTTTCTTT. Amino acid sequence: CATSILRGGTEAFF. The chain links TRBV24-1 to TRBJ1-1; possible D gene TRBD1, 6 bases. V was cut by 9 bases and J by 5 bases, with 18 bases left in between. CDR3 length equals 14 residues. Per germline, CDR1 KGHDR and CDR2 SFDVKD.

This chain uses TRBV5-4 with TRBJ2-7; 7 nucleotides match TRBD1. J gave up 0 bases and V 2 bases, and 2 bases lay outside the gene matches. CDR3 length: 14 residues. The germline CDR1 and CDR2 sequences are SGHNT and YYREEE (reference sequence). The CDR3 coding sequence is TGTGCCAGCAGCTTAAACAGGGGCTCCTACGAGCAGTACTTC. As protein: CASSLNRGSYEQYF.

The V and J genes are TRBV19 and TRBJ1-2, with 7 bases matching TRBD1. V lost 10 bases and J lost 2; bases outside the gene matches: 7. Germline loops: CDR1 LNHDA, CDR2 SQIVND (reference sequence). This CDR3 region has 13 residues. The CDR3 bases are TGTGCCACGAGCCGGGACAGAAACTATGGCTACACCTTC. Translated: CATSRDRNYGYTF.

This clone was seen once. The gene calls are TRBV6-5 and TRBJ1-4; possibly TRBD1 for D (5 bases). This CDR3 spans 10 amino acids. Germline CDR1 MNHEY, CDR2 SVGAGI. The CDR3 DNA reads as TGTGCAGCAGGGCGGGAAAAACTGTTTTTT. Encoded protein: CAAGREKLFF.

This chain connects TRBV5-1 to TRBJ2-5, with unresolved D. The V gene lost 0 bases and the J gene lost 3 bases, with 6 bases spanning the gap. The CDR3 covers 13 residues. Germline-derived CDR1 and CDR2 are SGHRS and YFSETQ. The CDR3 DNA is TGCGCCAGCAGCTTGGTAACAGAAGAGACCCAGTACTTC. As protein: CASSLVTEETQYF.

With regard to this clone: A junction end diverges from the germline sequence, so it may reflect a read error. The chain carries TRBV18 and TRBJ1-5; D is undetermined. The CDR3 extends over 12 amino acids. Germline V lookup: CDR1 KGHSH, CDR2 LQKENI. The CDR3 loop is CASSPSDQSQHF. CDR3 nucleotide sequence: TGTGCCAGCTCACCAAGTGATCAGTCCCAGCATTTT.

The chain carries TRBV2 and TRBJ1-2; a possible D gene is TRBD1 (5 bases). Germline assignment: CDR1 SNHLY and CDR2 FYNNEI. There are 13 residues in the CDR3. Trimming removed 5 bases at V and 4 bases at J, with 11 bases between. CDR3 sequence: CASSPGGGYGYTF. The CDR3 coding sequence is TGTGCCAGCAGTCCCGGGGGGGGCTATGGCTACACCTTC.

This clone has just one count. The rearrangement links TRBV5-5 to TRBJ1-5; D call uncertain. V shed 3 bases and J shed 1 base, with 11 bases lying between them. CDR1 and CDR2 from the germline V gene are SGHKS and YYEKEE (reference sequence). There are 15 residues in the CDR3. The CDR3 bases are TGTGCCAGCAGCTGGGAGATCGGGAGCAATCAGCCCCAGCATTTT. Its translation is CASSWEIGSNQPQHF.

V and J are TRBV19 and TRBJ2-3; 10 positions agree with TRBD2. The CDR3 totals 14 residues. The germline gives CDR1 LNHDA, CDR2 SQIVND (reference sequence). The junction had 3 bases not matched to a gene; V was cut back by 5 bases and J by 4 bases. The CDR3 DNA follows: TGTGCCAGTAGTCGGCTAGCGGGGGCAGATACGCAGTATTTT. This codes for CASSRLAGADTQYF.

The chain recombines TRBV30 with TRBJ1-1; 9 bases match TRBD1. The V segment lost 3 bases and the J segment 0 bases; nucleotides outside the gene matches: 8. This CDR3 comprises 16 residues. Per the germline V gene, CDR1 is GTSNPN and CDR2 is SVGIG (reference sequence). CDR3 bases: TGTGCCTGGAGAGCCGGGACAGGGATTATGAACACTGAAGCTTTCTTT. Amino acid sequence: CAWRAGTGIMNTEAFF. Looking up the rest from reference TRBV30 and TRBJ1-1 gives the full variable domain: SQTIHQWPATLVQPVGSPLSLECTVEGTSNPNLYWYRQAAGRGLQLLFYSVGIGQISSEVPQNLSASRPQDRQFILSSKKLLLSDSGFYLCAWRAGTGIMNTEAFFGQGTRLTVV.

The chain uses TRBV7-9 and TRBJ1-1; D ambiguous. The germline V and J ends were trimmed by 1 base and 10 bases, with 7 bases remaining between them. CDR3 length: 11 residues. CDR1 is SEHNR and CDR2 is FQNEAQ in the germline V gene (reference sequence). The CDR3 is CASSLGEAAFF. CDR3 coding DNA: TGTGCCAGCAGCTTAGGAGAGGCAGCTTTCTTT.

The chain employs TRBV7-2 and TRBJ2-1; 8 bases align to TRBD2. Germline-derived CDR1 and CDR2 are SGHTA and FQGNSA. After removal of 1 base from V and 7 bases from J, the junction contained 12 bases not matched to a gene. This CDR3 has 17 residues. The CDR3: CASSLELLAGRLNEQFF. In DNA, the CDR3 is TGTGCCAGCAGCTTAGAACTGCTAGCGGGTCGACTGAATGAGCAGTTCTTC.